This T cell receptor (beta chain) was recorded in a study of PD-L1 blockade in urothelial cancer (dated by TCRdb to about 2017). Turning to the overall study: Therapy was started in about 2014 for all patients, and atezolizumab 1,200 mg was administered intravenously every 3 weeks. Durable clinical benefit meant progression-free survival longer than 6 months, and TCR features were also tested against progression-free and overall survival. About 90% of the 29 patients were identified as males with urothelial cancer of bladder origin, and a prior smoking history was reported by 18 of 29 patients. Eight to ten patients achieved durable clinical benefit and some 20 did not. Pretreatment tumor samples, along with matched peripheral blood collected serially before and after atezolizumab treatment, underwent TCR sequencing. A median of about 150,000 T cells and 83,000 or so unique TCRs was obtained from blood samples, and a median clonality of approximately 0.08 was observed. The study, an exploratory multi-omic analysis, examined somatic, immune and clinical correlates of response to PD-L1 blockade with atezolizumab in urothelial cancer. Blood samples were analyzed at two time points: 3 weeks after treatment start (second dose) and 6 weeks after treatment start. Pretreatment blood TCR-seq was available for 30 or so patients, at least one posttreatment blood collection was obtained for around 25 patients, and tumor TCR-seq was available for around 25 patients. An ECOG performance status of 0 or 1 was recorded for the patients, and 0 to 3 prior chemotherapy regimens had been received by the patients. In the same patients who had TCR sequencing, pretreatment tumors also underwent whole exome sequencing and RNA sequencing.

The CDR3 measures 16 amino acids from cysteine to phenylalanine. The only DNA kept is the CDR3, 48 bases in frame from the first base. Per the germline V gene, SGHRS is the CDR1 and YFSETQ is the CDR2. From V the trimming removes 3 bases and from J it removes 2 bases, while the gene matches leave 10 bases of the junction unaccounted for. The time point label, read with the paper, signifies: pretreatment peripheral blood. A cohort of around 28 patients with locally advanced or metastatic urothelial carcinoma, treated at Memorial Sloan Kettering on a trial protocol, was included. Peripheral blood mononuclear cells were collected pretreatment and during treatment, at between 1 and 8 total time points per patient. The Qiagen DNeasy Blood extraction kit was used to purify genomic DNA from total PBMCs and tumor samples. PBMCs were collected pretreatment and during treatment, and were isolated and stored as previously described.

About this clone itself: The antigen it recognizes is unknown. No qualities accompany the bases; no much larger clone lies one base away.

Each PCR received spiked-in synthetic TCR analog templates so that absolute template abundance could be estimated from read counts. TCRbeta CDR3 regions were amplified from genomic DNA with bias-controlled V and J gene primers using the immunoSEQ assay. Sequencing of rearranged TCRbeta segments was done at approximately 20X coverage. The study's processing was this. Sequencing errors were corrected by clustering and CDR3s were annotated against IMGT to assign V, D and J genes. Downstream analyses used only productive TCRbeta rearrangements and left out out-of-frame or stop-codon sequences. Clonality was calculated as one minus the Shannon entropy normalized by the log of the number of unique productive sequences. Clones differing between time points or between blood and tumor were identified by Fisher's exact test with Benjamini-Hochberg correction at adjusted p below 0.01. Sourced from immuneACCESS, this table was stored by TCRdb with only in-frame sequences that have V and J called. A share of the clones is absent; for the studies checked, an unresolved V gene accounts for under half, and the remainder has no known explanation. V and J calls and clone size follow that table, whereas D and trimming were derived from the DNA. The table for this sample lists about 63,000 clones; roughly 76% of them were counted only once. The biggest ten clones account for around 5.7% of the sample.

General study outcomes and caveats: At 3 weeks after the start of treatment, tumor-associated TCR clones in peripheral blood had expanded more in patients with durable benefit (n of about 20, p = 0.022). Because the sample size was small (n of about 30) and many of the analyses were exploratory, the results are meant to be hypothesis-generating. A pretreatment peripheral blood TCR clonality below the median was linked to improved progression-free and overall survival.

The chain joins TRBV5-1 to TRBJ2-7, with 8 bases in between that match TRBD1. This TCR was recovered from a man in his 70s with urothelial cancer. The starting material was PBMCs, obtained around atezolizumab (anti-PD-L1) treatment. The base sequence is TGCGCCAGCAGCTCGGCCCCCGGGACAGGTGCCTACGAGCAGTACTTC. This is translated as CASSSAPGTGAYEQYF. The CDR3, completed at both ends by the reference TRBV5-1 and TRBJ2-7 genes, gives the full variable domain KAGVTQTPRYLIKTRGQQVTLSCSPISGHRSVSWYQQTPGQGLQFLFEYFSETQRNKGNFPGRFSGRQFSNSRSEMNVSTLELGDSALYLCASSSAPGTGAYEQYFGPGTRLTVT.